The sequence of this TCR beta chain was determined in a study of blood T cell repertoires in COVID-19. Data came from immunoSEQ multiplex PCR; TCRdb stores just in-frame clones and leaves some out. The data hold about 120,000 clones, with more than 70% observed a single time. The TCR originated in a man aged 55-75 years with acute or convalescent COVID-19. Sequenced: peripheral blood.

This CDR3 reads CASLSQVSYEQYF. The CDR3 DNA reads TGCGCCAGCCTATCCCAGGTGTCCTACGAGCAGTACTTC. The chain has TRBV10-1 and TRBJ2-7; D ambiguous. From germline, CDR1 is WNHNN and CDR2 SYGVQD (reference sequence). There are 13 residues in the CDR3. With 8 bases removed from V and 1 base from J, the gap between germline ends came to 12 bases.